The 6 T cell receptor beta chains given below trace back to one sample, sequenced in a study of technical replicates of blood from a handful of donors. Profiling relied on immunoSEQ multiplex PCR, and the TCRdb table lists in-frame clones only, not all of them. The data show about 81,000 clones, 75% to 85% seen once. Sequenced sample: PBMCs. Every receptor here comes from a human donor in good health. Some clones in this sample may be carry-over from other donors' samples.

J is TRBJ2-2 and V is TRBV11-2; D is uncertain. Germline CDR1 SGHAT, CDR2 FQNNGV. The CDR3 consists of 12 residues. Trimming took off 4 bases at V and 4 bases at J, with 4 bases between the two ends. CDR3 region: CASSSFTGELFF. DNA for the CDR3: TGTGCCAGCAGCTCCTTCACCGGGGAGCTGTTTTTT. Drawing the rest from reference TRBV11-2 and TRBJ2-2, the complete variable domain is EAGVAQSPRYKIIEKRQSVAFWCNPISGHATLYWYQQILGQGPKLLIQFQNNGVVDDSQLPKDRFSAERLKGVDSTLKIQPAKLEDSAVYLCASSSFTGELFFGEGSRLTVL.

V gene TRBV19 combines with J gene TRBJ1-1; D is possibly TRBD1 (5 bases). From germline, CDR1 is LNHDA and CDR2 SQIVND (reference sequence). V was trimmed by 3 bases and J by 0 bases, leaving 8 bases between them. This CDR3 spans 14 amino acids. Written as DNA, the CDR3 is TGTGCCAGTAGTATGGGGGGGATGAACACTGAAGCTTTCTTT. It codes for CASSMGGMNTEAFF.

V usage is TRBV7-9 and J usage is TRBJ2-7; D gene uncertain. The germline V gene has CDR1 SEHNR and CDR2 FQNEAQ (reference sequence). This CDR3 has 13 residues. V was trimmed by 5 bases and J by 9 bases, leaving 17 bases between them. CDR3 protein: CASSPEARAGQYF. The CDR3 DNA is TGTGCCAGCAGCCCCGAGGCCCGCGCTGGGCAGTACTTC.

This chain links TRBV20-1 with TRBJ2-1; 9 bases are shared with TRBD2. The germline CDR1 and CDR2 sequences are DFQATT and SNEGSKA (reference sequence). The CDR3 has 11 residues. The trim removed 0 bases at V and 15 bases at J, leaving 3 bases unmatched. This CDR3 is CSAREGTSLFF. CDR3 DNA sequence: TGCAGTGCTAGAGAAGGGACTAGCCTGTTCTTC.

The rearrangement links TRBV29-1 to TRBJ2-2; the match to TRBD1 covers 9 bases. From germline, CDR1 is SQVTM and CDR2 ANQGSEA. The CDR3 has 16 residues. V lost 6 bases to trimming and J lost 4 bases; unmatched junction nucleotides: 12. The CDR3 nucleotides read TGCAGCGTCAATTCCGGGACAGGGTATAGCACCGGGGAGCTGTTTTTT. Encoded protein: CSVNSGTGYSTGELFF.

This clone appeared a single time. The rearrangement joins TRBV5-4 to TRBJ2-1, with 9 positions matching TRBD1. V was clipped by 4 bases and J by 7 bases; unmatched bases: 3. The CDR3 runs 13 residues. CDR1 SGHNT and CDR2 YYREEE come from the germline V gene (reference sequence). The CDR3 spells CASSRDRANEQFF. In nucleotides, the CDR3 is TGTGCCAGCAGCCGGGACAGGGCGAATGAGCAGTTCTTC.